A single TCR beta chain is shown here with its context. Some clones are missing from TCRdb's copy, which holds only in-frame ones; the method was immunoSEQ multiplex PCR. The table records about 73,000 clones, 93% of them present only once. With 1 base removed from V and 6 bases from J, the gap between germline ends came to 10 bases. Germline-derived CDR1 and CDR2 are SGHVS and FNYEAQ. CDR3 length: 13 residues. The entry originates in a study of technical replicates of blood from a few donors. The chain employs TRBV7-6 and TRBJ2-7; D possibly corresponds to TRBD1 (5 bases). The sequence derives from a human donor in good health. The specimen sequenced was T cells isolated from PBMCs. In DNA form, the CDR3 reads TGTGCCAGCAGCTTAGGGCCAGGGTTCGAGCAGTACTTC. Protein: CASSLGPGFEQYF.